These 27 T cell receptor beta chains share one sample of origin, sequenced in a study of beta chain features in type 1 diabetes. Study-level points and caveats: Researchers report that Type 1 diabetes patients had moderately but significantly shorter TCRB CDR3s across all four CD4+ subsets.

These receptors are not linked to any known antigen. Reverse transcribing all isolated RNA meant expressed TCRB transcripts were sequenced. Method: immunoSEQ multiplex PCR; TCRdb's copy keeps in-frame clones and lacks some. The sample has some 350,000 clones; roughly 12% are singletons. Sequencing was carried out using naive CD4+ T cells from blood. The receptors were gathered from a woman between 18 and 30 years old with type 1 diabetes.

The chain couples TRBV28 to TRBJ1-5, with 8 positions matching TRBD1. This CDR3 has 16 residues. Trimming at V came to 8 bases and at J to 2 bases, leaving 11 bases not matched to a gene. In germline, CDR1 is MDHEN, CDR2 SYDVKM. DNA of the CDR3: TGTGCCAGCCTCCGGGGGTCAGGGGGCGGCAATCAGCCCCAGCATTTT. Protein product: CASLRGSGGGNQPQHF.

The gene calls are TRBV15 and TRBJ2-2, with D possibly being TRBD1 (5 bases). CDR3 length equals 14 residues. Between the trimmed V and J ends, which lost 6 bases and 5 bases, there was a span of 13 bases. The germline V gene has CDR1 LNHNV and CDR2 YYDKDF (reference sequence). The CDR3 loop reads CATSTRQRTGELFF. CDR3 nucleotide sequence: TGTGCCACCAGTACCAGACAGAGAACCGGGGAGCTGTTTTTT.

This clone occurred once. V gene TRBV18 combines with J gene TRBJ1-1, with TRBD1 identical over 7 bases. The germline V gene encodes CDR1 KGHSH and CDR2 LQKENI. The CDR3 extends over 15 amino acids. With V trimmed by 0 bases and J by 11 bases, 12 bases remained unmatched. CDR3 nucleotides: TGTGCCAGCTCACCACCGCGGGACAGACTCCTTTCTGCTTTCTTT. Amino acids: CASSPPRDRLLSAFF. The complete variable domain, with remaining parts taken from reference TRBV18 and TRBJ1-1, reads NAGVMQNPRHLVRRRGQEARLRCSPMKGHSHVYWYRQLPEEGLKFMVYLQKENIIDESGMPKERFSAEFPKEGPSILRIQQVVRGDSAAYFCASSPPRDRLLSAFFGQGTRLTVV.

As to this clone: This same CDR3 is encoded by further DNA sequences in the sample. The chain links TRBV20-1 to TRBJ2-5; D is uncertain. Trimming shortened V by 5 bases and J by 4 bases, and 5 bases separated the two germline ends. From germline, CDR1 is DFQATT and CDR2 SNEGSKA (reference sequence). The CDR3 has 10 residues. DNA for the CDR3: TGCAGTGCTGTAGTAGAGACCCAGTACTTC. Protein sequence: CSAVVETQYF.

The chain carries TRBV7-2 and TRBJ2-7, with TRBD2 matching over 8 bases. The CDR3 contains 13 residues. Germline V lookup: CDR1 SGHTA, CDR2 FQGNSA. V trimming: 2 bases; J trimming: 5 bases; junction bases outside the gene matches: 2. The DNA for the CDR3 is TGTGCCAGCAGCTTACAAGCGGGAGACGAGCAGTACGTC. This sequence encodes CASSLQAGDEQYV.

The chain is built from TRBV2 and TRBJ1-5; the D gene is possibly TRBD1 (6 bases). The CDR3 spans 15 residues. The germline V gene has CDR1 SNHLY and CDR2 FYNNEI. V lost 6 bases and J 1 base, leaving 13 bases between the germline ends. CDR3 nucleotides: TGTGCCAGCAGGGGGACATCCAAGAGCAATCAGCCCCAGCATTTT. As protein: CASRGTSKSNQPQHF.

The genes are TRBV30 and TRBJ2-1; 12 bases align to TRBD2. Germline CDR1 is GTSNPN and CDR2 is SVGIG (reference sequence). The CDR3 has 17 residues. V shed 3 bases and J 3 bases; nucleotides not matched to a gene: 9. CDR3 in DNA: TGTGCCTGGAGACCGGGACTAGCGGGTTTACTCTACAATGAGCAGTTCTTC. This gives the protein CAWRPGLAGLLYNEQFF.

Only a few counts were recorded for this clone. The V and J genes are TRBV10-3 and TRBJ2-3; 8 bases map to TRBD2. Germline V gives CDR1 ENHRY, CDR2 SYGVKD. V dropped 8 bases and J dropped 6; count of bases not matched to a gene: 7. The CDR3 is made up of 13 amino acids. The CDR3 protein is CAIEGTRPDTQYF. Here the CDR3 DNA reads TGTGCCATCGAGGGGACTAGACCCGATACGCAGTATTTT.

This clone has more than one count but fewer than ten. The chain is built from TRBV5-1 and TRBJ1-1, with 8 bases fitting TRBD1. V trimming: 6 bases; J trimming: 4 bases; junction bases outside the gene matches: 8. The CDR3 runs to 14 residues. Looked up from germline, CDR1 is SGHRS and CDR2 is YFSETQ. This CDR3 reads CASTGQGGGTEAFF. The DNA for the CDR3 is TGCGCCAGCACTGGACAGGGTGGGGGCACTGAAGCTTTCTTT.

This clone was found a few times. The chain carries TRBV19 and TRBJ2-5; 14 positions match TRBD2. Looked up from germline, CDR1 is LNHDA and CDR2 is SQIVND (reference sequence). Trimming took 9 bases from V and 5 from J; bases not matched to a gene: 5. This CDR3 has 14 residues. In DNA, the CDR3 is TGTGCCAGCAGACTAGCGGGAGGGCCGGAGACCCAGTACTTC. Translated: CASRLAGGPETQYF.

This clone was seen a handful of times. CDR3 DNA: TGTGCCAGTAGTATAGAACCGACAGGGGGAGAGACCCAGTACTTC. The encoded protein is CASSIEPTGGETQYF. The rearrangement joins TRBV19 to TRBJ2-5; 9 nucleotides align to TRBD1. The germline V gene has CDR1 LNHDA and CDR2 SQIVND (reference sequence). Trimming cost V 0 bases and J 4 bases; bases outside gene matches: 3. This CDR3 has 15 residues. The full variable domain, rest sourced from reference TRBV19 and TRBJ2-5, is DGGITQSPKYLFRKEGQNVTLSCEQNLNHDAMYWYRQDPGQGLRLIYYSQIVNDFQKGDIAEGYSVSREKKESFPLTVTSAQKNPTAFYLCASSIEPTGGETQYFGPGTRLLVL.

CDR3 DNA: TGCAGCGTTGAACAGGGACAGGGGTCTGGTACGCAGTATTTT. Amino acid sequence: CSVEQGQGSGTQYF. The rearrangement joins TRBV29-1 to TRBJ2-3; 10 bases agree with TRBD1. The CDR3 extends over 14 amino acids. Germline lookup yields CDR1 SQVTM and CDR2 ANQGSEA. Losses at the gene ends were 2 bases for V and 8 bases for J; bases not matched to a gene: 7.

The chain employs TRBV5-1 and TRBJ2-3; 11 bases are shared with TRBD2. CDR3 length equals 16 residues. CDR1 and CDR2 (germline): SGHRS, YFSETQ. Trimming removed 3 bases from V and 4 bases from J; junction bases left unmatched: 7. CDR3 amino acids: CASSWRLAGIPDTQYF. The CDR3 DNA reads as TGCGCCAGCAGCTGGAGACTAGCGGGAATTCCAGATACGCAGTATTTT.

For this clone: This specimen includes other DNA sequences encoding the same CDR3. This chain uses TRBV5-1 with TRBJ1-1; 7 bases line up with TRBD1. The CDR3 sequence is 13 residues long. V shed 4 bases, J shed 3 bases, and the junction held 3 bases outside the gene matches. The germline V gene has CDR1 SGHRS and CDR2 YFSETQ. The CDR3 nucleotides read TGCGCCAGCAGCAGTGGACAGGACACTGAAGCTTTCTTT. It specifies CASSSGQDTEAFF.

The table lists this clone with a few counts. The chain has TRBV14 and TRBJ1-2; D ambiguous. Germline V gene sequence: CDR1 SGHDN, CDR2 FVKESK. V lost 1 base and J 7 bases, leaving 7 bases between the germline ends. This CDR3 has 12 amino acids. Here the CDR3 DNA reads TGTGCCAGCAGCCAAGGTCGGGGTGGCTACACCTTC. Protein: CASSQGRGGYTF.

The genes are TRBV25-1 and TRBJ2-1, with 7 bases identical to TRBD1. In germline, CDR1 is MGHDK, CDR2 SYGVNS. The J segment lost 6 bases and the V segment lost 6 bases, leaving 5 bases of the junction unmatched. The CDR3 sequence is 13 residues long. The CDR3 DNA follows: TGTGCCAGCAGCGGCAGGGGGAGCAATGAGCAGTTCTTC. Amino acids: CASSGRGSNEQFF.

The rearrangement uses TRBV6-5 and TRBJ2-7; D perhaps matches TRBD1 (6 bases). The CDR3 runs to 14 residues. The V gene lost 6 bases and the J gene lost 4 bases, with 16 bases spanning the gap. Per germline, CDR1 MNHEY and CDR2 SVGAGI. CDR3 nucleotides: TGTGCCAGCAGCCCCGGGACAAGAGGTTACGAGCAGTACGTC. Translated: CASSPGTRGYEQYV.

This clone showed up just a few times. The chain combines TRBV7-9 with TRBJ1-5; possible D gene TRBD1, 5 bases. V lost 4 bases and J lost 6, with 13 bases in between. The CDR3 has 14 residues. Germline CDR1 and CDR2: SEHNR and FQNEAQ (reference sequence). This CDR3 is CASSSTGLVQPQHF. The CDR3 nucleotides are TGTGCCAGCAGCTCCACAGGTTTGGTTCAGCCCCAGCATTTT.

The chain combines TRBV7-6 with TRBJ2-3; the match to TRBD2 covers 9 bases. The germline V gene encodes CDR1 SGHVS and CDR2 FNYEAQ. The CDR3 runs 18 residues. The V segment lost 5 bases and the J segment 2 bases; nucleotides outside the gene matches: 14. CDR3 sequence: CASSPDLAGSFSTDTQYF. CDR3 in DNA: TGTGCCAGCAGCCCGGATCTAGCGGGGTCCTTTTCCACAGATACGCAGTATTTT.

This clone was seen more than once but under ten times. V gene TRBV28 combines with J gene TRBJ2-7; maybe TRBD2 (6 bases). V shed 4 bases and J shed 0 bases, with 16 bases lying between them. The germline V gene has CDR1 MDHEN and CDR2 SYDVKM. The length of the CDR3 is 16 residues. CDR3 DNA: TGTGCCAGCAGTTCCCCCGGGCAGGGACTCTCCTACGAGCAGTACTTC. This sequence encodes CASSSPGQGLSYEQYF.

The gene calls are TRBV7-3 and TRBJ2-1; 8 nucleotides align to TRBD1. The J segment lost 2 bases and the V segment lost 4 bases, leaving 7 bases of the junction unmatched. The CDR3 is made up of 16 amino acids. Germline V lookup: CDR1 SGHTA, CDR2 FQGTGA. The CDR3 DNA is TGTGCCAGCAGCTCGACAGGGGCCCCACCCTACAATGAGCAGTTCTTC. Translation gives CASSSTGAPPYNEQFF.

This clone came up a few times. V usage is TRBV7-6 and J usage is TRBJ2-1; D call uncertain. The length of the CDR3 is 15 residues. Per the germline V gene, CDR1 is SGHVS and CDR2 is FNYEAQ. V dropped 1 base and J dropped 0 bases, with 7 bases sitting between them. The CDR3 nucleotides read TGTGCCAGCAGCTTAGAACACCGCTCCTACAATGAGCAGTTCTTC. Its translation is CASSLEHRSYNEQFF. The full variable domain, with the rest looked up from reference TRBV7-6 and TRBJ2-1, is GAGVSQSPRYKVTKRGQDVALRCDPISGHVSLYWYRQALGQGPEFLTYFNYEAQQDKSGLPNDRFSAERPEGSISTLTIQRTEQRDSAMYRCASSLEHRSYNEQFFGPGTRLTVL.

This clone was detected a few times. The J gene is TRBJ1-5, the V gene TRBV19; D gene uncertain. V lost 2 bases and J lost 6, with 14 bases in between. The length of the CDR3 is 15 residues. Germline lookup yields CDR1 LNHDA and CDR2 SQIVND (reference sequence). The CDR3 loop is CASSISGPARQPQHF. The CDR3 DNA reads TGTGCCAGTAGTATAAGCGGCCCGGCCCGTCAGCCCCAGCATTTT. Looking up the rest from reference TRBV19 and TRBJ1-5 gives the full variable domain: DGGITQSPKYLFRKEGQNVTLSCEQNLNHDAMYWYRQDPGQGLRLIYYSQIVNDFQKGDIAEGYSVSREKKESFPLTVTSAQKNPTAFYLCASSISGPARQPQHFGDGTRLSIL.

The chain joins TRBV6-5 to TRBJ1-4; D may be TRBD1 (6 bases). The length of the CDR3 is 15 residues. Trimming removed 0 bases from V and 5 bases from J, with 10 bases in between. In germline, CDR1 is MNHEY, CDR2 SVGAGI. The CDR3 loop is CASSYSGQANEKLFF. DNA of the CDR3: TGTGCCAGCAGTTACTCGGGACAAGCAAATGAAAAACTGTTTTTT.

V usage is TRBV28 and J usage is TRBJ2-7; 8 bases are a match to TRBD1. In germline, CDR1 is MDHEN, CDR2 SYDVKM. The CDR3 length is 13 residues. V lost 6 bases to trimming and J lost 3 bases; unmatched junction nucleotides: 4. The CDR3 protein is CASRSGTGYEQYF. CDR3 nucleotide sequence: TGTGCCAGCAGGTCCGGGACAGGCTACGAGCAGTACTTC.

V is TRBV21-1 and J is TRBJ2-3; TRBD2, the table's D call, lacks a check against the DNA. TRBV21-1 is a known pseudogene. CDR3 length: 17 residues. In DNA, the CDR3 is TGTGCCAGCAGCGTGGGACTAGCGGGAGAGGTCACAGATACGCAGTATTTT. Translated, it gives CASSVGLAGEVTDTQYF.

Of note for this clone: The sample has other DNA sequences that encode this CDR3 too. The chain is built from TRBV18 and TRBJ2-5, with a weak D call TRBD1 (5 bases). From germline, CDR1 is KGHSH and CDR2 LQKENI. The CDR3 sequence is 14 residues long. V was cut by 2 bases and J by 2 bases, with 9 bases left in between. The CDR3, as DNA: TGTGCCAGCTCACCATTGGGGCAGCAAGAGACCCAGTACTTC. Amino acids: CASSPLGQQETQYF.